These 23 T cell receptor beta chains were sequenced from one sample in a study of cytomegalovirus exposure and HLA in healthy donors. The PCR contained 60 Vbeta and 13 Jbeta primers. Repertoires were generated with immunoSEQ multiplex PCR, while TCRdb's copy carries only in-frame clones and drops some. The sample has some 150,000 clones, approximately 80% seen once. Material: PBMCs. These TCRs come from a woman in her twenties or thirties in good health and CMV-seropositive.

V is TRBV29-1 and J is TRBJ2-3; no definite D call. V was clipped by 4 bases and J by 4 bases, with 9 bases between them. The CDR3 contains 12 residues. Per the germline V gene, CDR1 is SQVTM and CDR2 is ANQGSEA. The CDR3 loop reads CSVVAVADTQYF. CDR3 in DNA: TGCAGCGTTGTGGCTGTGGCAGATACGCAGTATTTT.

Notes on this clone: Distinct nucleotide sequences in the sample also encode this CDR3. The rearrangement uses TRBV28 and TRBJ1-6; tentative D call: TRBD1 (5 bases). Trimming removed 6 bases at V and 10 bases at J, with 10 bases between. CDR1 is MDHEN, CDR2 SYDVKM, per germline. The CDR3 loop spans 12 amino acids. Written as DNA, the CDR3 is TGTGCCAGCAGCGTTCAGGGCTCACCCCTCCACTTT. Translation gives CASSVQGSPLHF. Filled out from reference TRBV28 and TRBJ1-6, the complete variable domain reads DVKVTQSSRYLVKRTGEKVFLECVQDMDHENMFWYRQDPGLGLRLIYFSYDVKMKEKGDIPEGYSVSREKKERFSLILESASTNQTSMYLCASSVQGSPLHFGNGTRLTVT.

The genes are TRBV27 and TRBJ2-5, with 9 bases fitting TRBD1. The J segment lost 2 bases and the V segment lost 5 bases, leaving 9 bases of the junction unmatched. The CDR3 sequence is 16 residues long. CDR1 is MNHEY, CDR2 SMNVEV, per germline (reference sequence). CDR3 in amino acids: CASSPYSGTGQETQYF. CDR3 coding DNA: TGTGCCAGCAGTCCCTACTCCGGGACAGGGCAAGAGACCCAGTACTTC.

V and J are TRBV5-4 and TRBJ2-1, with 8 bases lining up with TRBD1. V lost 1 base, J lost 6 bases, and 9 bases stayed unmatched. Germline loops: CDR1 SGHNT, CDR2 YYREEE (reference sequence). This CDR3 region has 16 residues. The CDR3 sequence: CASSLTGQGGGNEQFF. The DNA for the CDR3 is TGTGCCAGCAGCTTGACCGGACAGGGTGGAGGCAATGAGCAGTTCTTC.

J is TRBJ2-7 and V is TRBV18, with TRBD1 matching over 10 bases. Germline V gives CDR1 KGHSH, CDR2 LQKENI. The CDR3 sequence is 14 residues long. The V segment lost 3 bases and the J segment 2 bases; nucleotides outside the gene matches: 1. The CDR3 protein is CASSPGTGAYEQYF. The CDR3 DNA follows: TGTGCCAGCTCACCCGGGACAGGGGCCTACGAGCAGTACTTC.

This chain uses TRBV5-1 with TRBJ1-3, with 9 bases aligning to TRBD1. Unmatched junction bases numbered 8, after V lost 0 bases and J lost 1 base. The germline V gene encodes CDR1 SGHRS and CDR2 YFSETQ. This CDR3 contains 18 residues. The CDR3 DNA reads TGCGCCAGCAGCTTGGGGACAGGGGCTTTATTGTCTGGAAACACCATATATTTT. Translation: CASSLGTGALLSGNTIYF.

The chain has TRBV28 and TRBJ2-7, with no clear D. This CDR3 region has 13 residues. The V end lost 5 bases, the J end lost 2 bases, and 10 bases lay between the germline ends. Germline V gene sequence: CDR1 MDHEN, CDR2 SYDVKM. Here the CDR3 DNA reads TGTGCCAGCAGTGTGACTGCTACCTACGAGCAGTACTTC. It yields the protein CASSVTATYEQYF.

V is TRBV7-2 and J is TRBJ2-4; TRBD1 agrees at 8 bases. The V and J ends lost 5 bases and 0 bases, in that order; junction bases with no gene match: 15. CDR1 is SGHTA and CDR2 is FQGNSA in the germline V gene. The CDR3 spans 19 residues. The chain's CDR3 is CASSPRDRRTLLAKNIQYF. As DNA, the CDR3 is TGTGCCAGCAGCCCACGGGACAGGCGAACCCTACTAGCCAAAAACATTCAGTACTTC.

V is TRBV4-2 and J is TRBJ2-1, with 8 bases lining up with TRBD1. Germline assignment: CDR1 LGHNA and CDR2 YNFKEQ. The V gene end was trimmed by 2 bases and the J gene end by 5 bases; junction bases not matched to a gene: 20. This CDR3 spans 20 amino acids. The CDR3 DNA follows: TGTGCCAGCAGCCAATCTGACGGACAGGGAATTCTCCCGCCGCACAATGAGCAGTTCTTC. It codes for CASSQSDGQGILPPHNEQFF.

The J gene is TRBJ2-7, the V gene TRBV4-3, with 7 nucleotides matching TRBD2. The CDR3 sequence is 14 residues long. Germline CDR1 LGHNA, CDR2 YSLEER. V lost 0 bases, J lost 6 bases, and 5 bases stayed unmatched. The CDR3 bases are TGCGCCAGCAGCCAAGATTTCCCGGGGGGCGAGCAGTACTTC. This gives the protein CASSQDFPGGEQYF.

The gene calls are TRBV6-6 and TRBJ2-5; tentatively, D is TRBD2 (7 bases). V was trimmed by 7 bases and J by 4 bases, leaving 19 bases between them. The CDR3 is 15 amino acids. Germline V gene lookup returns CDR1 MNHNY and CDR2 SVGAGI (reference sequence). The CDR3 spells CASIEGRGFRETQYF. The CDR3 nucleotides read TGTGCCAGCATTGAGGGGAGGGGGTTCAGAGAGACCCAGTACTTC.

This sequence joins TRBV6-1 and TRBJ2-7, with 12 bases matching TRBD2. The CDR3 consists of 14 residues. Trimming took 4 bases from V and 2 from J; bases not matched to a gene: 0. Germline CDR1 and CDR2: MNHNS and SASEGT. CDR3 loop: CASSGLAGAYEQYF. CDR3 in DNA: TGTGCCAGCAGTGGACTAGCGGGGGCCTACGAGCAGTACTTC.

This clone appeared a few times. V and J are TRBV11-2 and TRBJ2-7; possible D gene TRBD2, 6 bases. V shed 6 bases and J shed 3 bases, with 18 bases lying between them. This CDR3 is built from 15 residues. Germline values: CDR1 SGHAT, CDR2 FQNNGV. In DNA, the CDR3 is TGTGCCAGCAGTCTAGCCGGGGGTTACTACTACGAGCAGTACTTC. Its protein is CASSLAGGYYYEQYF. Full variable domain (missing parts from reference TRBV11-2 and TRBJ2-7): EAGVAQSPRYKIIEKRQSVAFWCNPISGHATLYWYQQILGQGPKLLIQFQNNGVVDDSQLPKDRFSAERLKGVDSTLKIQPAKLEDSAVYLCASSLAGGYYYEQYFGPGTRLTVT.

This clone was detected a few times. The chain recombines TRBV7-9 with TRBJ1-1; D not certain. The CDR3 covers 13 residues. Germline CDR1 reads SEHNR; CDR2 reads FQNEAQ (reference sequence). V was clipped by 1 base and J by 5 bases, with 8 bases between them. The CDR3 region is CASSLDLRTEAFF. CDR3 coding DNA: TGTGCCAGCAGCTTAGACCTTCGGACTGAAGCTTTCTTT. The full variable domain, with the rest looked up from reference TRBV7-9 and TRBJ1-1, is DTGVSQNPRHKITKRGQNVTFRCDPISEHNRLYWYRQTLGQGPEFLTYFQNEAQLEKSRLLSDRFSAERPKGSFSTLEIQRTEQGDSAMYLCASSLDLRTEAFFGQGTRLTVV.

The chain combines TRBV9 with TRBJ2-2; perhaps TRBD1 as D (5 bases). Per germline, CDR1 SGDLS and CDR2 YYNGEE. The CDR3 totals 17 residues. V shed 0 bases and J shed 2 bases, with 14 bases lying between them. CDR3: CASSVGGQVRNTGELFF. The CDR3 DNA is TGTGCCAGCAGCGTAGGGGGCCAGGTCCGAAACACCGGGGAGCTGTTTTTT.

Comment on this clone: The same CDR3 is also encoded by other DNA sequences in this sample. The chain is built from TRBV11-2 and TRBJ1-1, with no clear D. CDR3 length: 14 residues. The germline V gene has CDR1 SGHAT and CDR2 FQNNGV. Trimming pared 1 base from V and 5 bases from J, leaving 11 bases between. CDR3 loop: CASSLVAGGTEAFF. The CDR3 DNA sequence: TGTGCCAGCAGCTTAGTGGCGGGCGGGACTGAAGCTTTCTTT.

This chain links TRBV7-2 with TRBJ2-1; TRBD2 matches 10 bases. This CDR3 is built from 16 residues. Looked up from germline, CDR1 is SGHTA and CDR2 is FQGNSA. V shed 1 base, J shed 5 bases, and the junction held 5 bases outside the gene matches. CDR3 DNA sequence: TGTGCCAGCAGCTTAGTAGGACTAGCGGAACACAATGAGCAGTTCTTC. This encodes CASSLVGLAEHNEQFF. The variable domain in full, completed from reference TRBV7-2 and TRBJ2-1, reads GAGVSQSPSNKVTEKGKDVELRCDPISGHTALYWYRQSLGQGLEFLIYFQGNSAPDKSGLPSDRFSAERTGGSVSTLTIQRTQQEDSAVYLCASSLVGLAEHNEQFFGPGTRLTVL.

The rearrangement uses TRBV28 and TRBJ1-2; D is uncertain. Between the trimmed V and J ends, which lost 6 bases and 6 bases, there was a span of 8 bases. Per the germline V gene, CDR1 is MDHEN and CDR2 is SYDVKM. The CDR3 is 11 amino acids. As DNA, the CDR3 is TGTGCCAGCAGCTACCTACATGGCTACACCTTC. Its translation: CASSYLHGYTF.

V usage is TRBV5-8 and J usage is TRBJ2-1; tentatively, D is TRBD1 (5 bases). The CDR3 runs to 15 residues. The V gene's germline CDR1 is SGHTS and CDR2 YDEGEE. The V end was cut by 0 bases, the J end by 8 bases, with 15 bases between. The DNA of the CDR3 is TGTGCCAGCAGCTTGGAATTCCCTAGGGGCGATGAGCAGTTCTTC. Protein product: CASSLEFPRGDEQFF.

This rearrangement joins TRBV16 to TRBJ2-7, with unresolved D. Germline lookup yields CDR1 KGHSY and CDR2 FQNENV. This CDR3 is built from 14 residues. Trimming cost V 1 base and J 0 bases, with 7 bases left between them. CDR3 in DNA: TGTGCCAGCAGCCAATTCGCAGGCTCCTACGAGCAGTACTTC. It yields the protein CASSQFAGSYEQYF.

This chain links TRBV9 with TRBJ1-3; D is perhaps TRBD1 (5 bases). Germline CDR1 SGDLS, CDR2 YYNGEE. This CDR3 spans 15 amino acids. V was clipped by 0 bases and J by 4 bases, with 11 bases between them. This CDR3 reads CASSVDGTVGNTIYF. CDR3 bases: TGTGCCAGCAGCGTAGACGGGACTGTCGGAAACACCATATATTTT. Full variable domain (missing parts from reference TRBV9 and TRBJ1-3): DSGVTQTPKHLITATGQRVTLRCSPRSGDLSVYWYQQSLDQGLQFLIQYYNGEERAKGNILERFSAQQFPDLHSELNLSSLELGDSALYFCASSVDGTVGNTIYFGEGSWLTVV.

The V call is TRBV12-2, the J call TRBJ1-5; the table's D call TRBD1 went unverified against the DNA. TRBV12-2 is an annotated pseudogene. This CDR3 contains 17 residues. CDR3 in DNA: TGTGCAAGTCGCTTAGAAGACAGGGGGATACGCAATCAGCCCCAGCATTTT. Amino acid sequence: CASRLEDRGIRNQPQHF.

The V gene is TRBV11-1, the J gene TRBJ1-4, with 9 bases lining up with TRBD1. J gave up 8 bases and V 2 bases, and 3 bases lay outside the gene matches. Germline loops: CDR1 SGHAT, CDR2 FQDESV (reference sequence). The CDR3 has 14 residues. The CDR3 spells CASSLRQGGEKLFF. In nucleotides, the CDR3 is TGTGCCAGCAGCTTACGACAGGGGGGCGAAAAACTGTTTTTT. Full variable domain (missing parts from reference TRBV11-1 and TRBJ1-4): EAEVAQSPRYKITEKSQAVAFWCDPISGHATLYWYRQILGQGPELLVQFQDESVVDDSQLPKDRFSAERLKGVDSTLKIQPAELGDSAMYLCASSLRQGGEKLFFGSGTQLSVL.